This record looks at one TCR beta chain sequence and its context. Antigen: not known. These data come from a study of PD-1 blockade in classical Hodgkin lymphoma. Study in general: Patients were dosed intravenously with nivolumab at 3 mg/kg every 2 weeks. Whole-study findings and limits: Patients starting nivolumab less than 1 year after ASCT had lower diversity and were excluded from later analyses. By C4D1, diversity of CD4+ TCRs had risen significantly, whereas that of CD8+ TCRs had not.

The method was immunoSEQ multiplex PCR; TCRdb's version includes in-frame clones alone and lacks a portion of them. The sample records approximately 9,900 clones, about 70% being singletons. Every single patient, without exception, relapsed after autologous stem cell transplantation, and brentuximab vedotin exposure varied. Researchers used magnetic negative selection to pull out pure CD4+ T cells from thawed PBMCs. The V gene's germline CDR1 is SGHTS and CDR2 YDEGEE. With 3 bases removed from V and 9 bases from J, the gap between germline ends came to 22 bases. The CDR3 is made up of 16 amino acids.

This specimen was CD4+ T cells from blood, taken at baseline. The chain couples TRBV5-8 to TRBJ2-4; the D call may be TRBD1 or TRBD2 (5 bases each). This TCR was recovered from a human donor with classical Hodgkin lymphoma. The CDR3 DNA reads as TGTGCCAGCAGCTCCCCCCTAACCGGGGCCGAGTTCATTCAGTACTTC. Protein sequence: CASSSPLTGAEFIQYF. The whole variable domain, remainder taken from reference TRBV5-8 and TRBJ2-4, is EAGVTQSPTHLIKTRGQQATLRCSPISGHTSVYWYQQALGLGLQFLLWYDEGEERNRGNFPPRFSGRQFPNYSSELNVNALELEDSALYLCASSSPLTGAEFIQYFGAGTRLSVL.